The text below deals with one T cell receptor beta chain. Sample-barcoded 5' priming and a J-beta primer mix drove a second PCR of roughly 6 to 12 cycles. Template switching added a 12-random-nucleotide identifier to every cDNA molecule. TCRdb used MiXCR to reprocess the 5' RACE reads, holding one entry per CDR3 protein. The table has about 780,000 distinct CDR3 sequences, 20% to 30% seen once; the top ten hold about 3%. This CDR3 has 16 amino acids. The germline gives CDR1 LGHDT, CDR2 YNNKEL (reference sequence). V was clipped by 4 bases and J by 4 bases, with 18 bases between them. Healthy Russian Caucasian donors spanned ages about 6 to 100 years. No fewer than 5 micrograms of total RNA were isolated from every sample. This specimen belongs to a study of blood T cells in healthy people across ages. Overall study: Template switching captured about one barcoded beta molecule per two T cells.

These data were likewise used in another study, on T cells of mothers and their children.

Source material: blood. The genes are TRBV3-1 and TRBJ2-3; D is perhaps TRBD2 (5 bases). The sequence derives from a boy between 5 and 17 years old in good health. CDR3 in DNA: TGTGCCAGCAGCCCGAAGCTAGGACTGACACCAGATACGCAGTATTTT. Translation: CASSPKLGLTPDTQYF.